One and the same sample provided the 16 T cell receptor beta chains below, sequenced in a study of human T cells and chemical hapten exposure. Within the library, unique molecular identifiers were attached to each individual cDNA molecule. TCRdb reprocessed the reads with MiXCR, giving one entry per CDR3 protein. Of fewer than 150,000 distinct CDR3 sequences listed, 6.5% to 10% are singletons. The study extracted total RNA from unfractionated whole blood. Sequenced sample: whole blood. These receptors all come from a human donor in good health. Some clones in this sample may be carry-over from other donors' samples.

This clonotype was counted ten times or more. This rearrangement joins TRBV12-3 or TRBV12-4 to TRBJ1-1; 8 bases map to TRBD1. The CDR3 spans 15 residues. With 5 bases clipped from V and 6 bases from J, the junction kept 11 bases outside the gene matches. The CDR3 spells CASSPSDRAIAEAFF. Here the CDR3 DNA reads TGTGCCAGCAGTCCATCGGACAGGGCTATAGCTGAAGCTTTCTTT.

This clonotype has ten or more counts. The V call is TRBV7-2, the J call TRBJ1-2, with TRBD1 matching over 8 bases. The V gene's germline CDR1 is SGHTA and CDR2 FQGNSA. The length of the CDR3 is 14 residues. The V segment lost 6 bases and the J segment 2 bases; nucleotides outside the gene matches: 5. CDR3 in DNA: TGTGCCAGCAGAGCGGACAGGGAGAACTATGGCTACACCTTC. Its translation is CASRADRENYGYTF. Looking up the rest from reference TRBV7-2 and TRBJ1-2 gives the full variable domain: GAGVSQSPSNKVTEKGKDVELRCDPISGHTALYWYRQSLGQGLEFLIYFQGNSAPDKSGLPSDRFSAERTGGSVSTLTIQRTQQEDSAVYLCASRADRENYGYTFGSGTRLTVV.

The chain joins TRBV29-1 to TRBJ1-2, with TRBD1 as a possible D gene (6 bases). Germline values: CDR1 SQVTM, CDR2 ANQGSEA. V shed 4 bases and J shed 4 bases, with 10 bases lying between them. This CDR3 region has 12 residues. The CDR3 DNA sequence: TGCAGCGTTGTAGGACAGCCCTATGGCTACACCTTC. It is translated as CSVVGQPYGYTF.

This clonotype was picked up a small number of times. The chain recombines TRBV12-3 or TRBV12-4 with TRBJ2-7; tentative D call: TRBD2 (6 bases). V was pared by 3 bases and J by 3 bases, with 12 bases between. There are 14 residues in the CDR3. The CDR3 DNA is TGTGCCAGCAGTTTCGGGGACTTGAACTACGAGCAGTACTTC. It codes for CASSFGDLNYEQYF.

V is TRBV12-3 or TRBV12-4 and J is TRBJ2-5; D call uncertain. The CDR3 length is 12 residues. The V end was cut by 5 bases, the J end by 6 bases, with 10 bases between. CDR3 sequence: CASSDIRKTQYF. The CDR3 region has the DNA TGTGCCAGCAGTGATATTCGGAAGACCCAGTACTTC.

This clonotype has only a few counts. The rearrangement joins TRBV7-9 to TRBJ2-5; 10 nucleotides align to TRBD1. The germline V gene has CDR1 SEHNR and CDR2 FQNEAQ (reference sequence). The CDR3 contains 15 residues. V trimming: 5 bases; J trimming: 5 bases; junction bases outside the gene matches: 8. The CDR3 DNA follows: TGTGCCAGCAGCGCCCGGACAGGGGGTCGGGAGACCCAGTACTTC. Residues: CASSARTGGRETQYF. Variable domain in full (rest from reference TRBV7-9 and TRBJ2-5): DTGVSQNPRHKITKRGQNVTFRCDPISEHNRLYWYRQTLGQGPEFLTYFQNEAQLEKSRLLSDRFSAERPKGSFSTLEIQRTEQGDSAMYLCASSARTGGRETQYFGPGTRLLVL.

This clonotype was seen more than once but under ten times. The CDR3 is CASRPLAGNTGELFF. DNA of the CDR3: TGTGCCAGCAGGCCCCTAGCGGGGAACACCGGGGAGCTGTTTTTT. The chain has TRBV6-5 and TRBJ2-2, with 8 nucleotides matching TRBD2. The J segment lost 1 base and the V segment lost 6 bases, leaving 4 bases of the junction unmatched. Germline values: CDR1 MNHEY, CDR2 SVGAGI. CDR3 length: 15 amino acids.

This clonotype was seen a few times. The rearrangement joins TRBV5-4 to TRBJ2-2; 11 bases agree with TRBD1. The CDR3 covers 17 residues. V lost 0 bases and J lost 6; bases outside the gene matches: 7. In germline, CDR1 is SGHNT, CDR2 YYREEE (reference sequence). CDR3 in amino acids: CASSLVFRTGGPGELFF. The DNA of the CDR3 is TGTGCCAGCAGCTTGGTCTTCAGGACAGGGGGCCCCGGGGAGCTGTTTTTT.

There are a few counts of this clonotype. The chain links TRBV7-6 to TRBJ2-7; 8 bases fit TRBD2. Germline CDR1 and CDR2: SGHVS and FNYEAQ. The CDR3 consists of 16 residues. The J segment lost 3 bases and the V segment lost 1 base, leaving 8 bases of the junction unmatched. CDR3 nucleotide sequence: TGTGCCAGCAGCTTAGAGCGGGAGCCCCCGGGCTACGAGCAGTACTTC. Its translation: CASSLEREPPGYEQYF.

The CDR3 DNA reads TGTGCCAGCAGCCTGTACTCCGAGCAGTACTTC. Amino acids: CASSLYSEQYF. The V call is TRBV5-6, the J call TRBJ2-7; D not resolved. This CDR3 contains 11 residues. Germline V gives CDR1 SGHDT, CDR2 YYEEEE. V was shortened by 4 bases and J by 6 bases, with 8 bases between the two germline ends.

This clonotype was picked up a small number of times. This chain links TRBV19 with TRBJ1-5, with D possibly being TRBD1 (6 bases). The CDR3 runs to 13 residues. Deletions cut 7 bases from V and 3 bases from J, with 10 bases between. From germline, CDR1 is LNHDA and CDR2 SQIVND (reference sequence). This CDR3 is CASNQGSNQPQHF. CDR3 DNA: TGTGCCAGTAATCAGGGGTCCAATCAGCCCCAGCATTTT.

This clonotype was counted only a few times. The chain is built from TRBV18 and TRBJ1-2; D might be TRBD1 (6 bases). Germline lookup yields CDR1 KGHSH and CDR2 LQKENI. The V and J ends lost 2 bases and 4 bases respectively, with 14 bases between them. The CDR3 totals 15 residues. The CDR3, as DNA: TGTGCCAGCTCACCAAATGGGGGCGCCCCCTATGGCTACACCTTC. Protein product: CASSPNGGAPYGYTF.

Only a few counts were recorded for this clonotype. The CDR3 DNA sequence: TGCGCCAGCAGCCAACTAATGGGACAGGTGAATGAGCAGTTCTTC. Protein product: CASSQLMGQVNEQFF. The V and J genes are TRBV4-1 and TRBJ2-1; 8 nucleotides line up with TRBD1. This CDR3 comprises 15 residues. From germline, CDR1 is MGHRA and CDR2 YSYEKL. V lost 2 bases and J lost 7; bases outside the gene matches: 7.

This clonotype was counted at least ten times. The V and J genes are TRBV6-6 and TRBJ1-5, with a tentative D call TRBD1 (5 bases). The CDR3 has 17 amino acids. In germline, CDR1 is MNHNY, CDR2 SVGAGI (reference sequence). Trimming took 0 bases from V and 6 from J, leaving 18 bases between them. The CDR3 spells CASSYSGQRSLPQPQHF. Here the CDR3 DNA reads TGTGCCAGCAGTTACTCGGGGCAGAGGAGTCTACCTCAGCCCCAGCATTTT.

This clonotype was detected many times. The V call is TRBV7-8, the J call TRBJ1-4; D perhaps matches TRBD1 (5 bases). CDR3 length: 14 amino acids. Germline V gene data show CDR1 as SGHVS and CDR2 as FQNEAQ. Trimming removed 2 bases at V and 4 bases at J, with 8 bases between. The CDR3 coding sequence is TGTGCCAGCAGCTTACGACAGATTAATGAAAAACTGTTTTTT. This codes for CASSLRQINEKLFF.

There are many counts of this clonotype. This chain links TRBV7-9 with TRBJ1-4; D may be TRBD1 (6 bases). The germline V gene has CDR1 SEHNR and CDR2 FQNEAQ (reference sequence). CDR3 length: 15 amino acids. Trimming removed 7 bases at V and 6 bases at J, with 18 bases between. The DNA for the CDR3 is TGTGCCAGCAACTTGGTACAGGGAGAGGATGAAAAACTGTTTTTT. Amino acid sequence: CASNLVQGEDEKLFF. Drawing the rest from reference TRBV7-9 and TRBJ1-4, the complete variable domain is DTGVSQNPRHKITKRGQNVTFRCDPISEHNRLYWYRQTLGQGPEFLTYFQNEAQLEKSRLLSDRFSAERPKGSFSTLEIQRTEQGDSAMYLCASNLVQGEDEKLFFGSGTQLSVL.